One sample yielded the 27 T cell receptor beta chains listed below, sequenced in a study of T cell clonality in common variable immunodeficiency. Findings and limits, study-wide: Reportedly, TCR beta sequences from common variable immunodeficiency showed fewer deletions and N-nucleotide insertions.

Only in-frame clones appear in the TCRdb table, and some are missing; sequencing was by immunoSEQ multiplex PCR. The data show around 21,000 clones, with none appearing a single time. No antigen has been assigned to these receptors. Material for sequencing was peripheral blood mononuclear cells. The receptors stem from a human donor with common variable immunodeficiency.

This clone has more than one count but fewer than ten. The read finishes 3 residues shy of the CDR3 end, and the germline J gene is used to complete it. The chain has TRBV7-2 and TRBJ1-5, with a weak D call TRBD1 (5 bases). Germline V gene lookup returns CDR1 SGHTA and CDR2 FQGNSA. The CDR3 loop spans 15 amino acids. V dropped 3 bases and J dropped 4 bases, with 13 bases sitting between them. The sequenced part of the CDR3 DNA is TGTGCCAGCAGCTTGTCTTCAGGGAGGAATCAGCCC. Protein: CASSLSSGRNQP. The whole CDR3 sequence is CASSLSSGRNQPQHF.

This clone was found many times. The missing CDR3 end, 3 residues past where the read stops, is filled in from the germline J gene. The rearrangement uses TRBV5-1 and TRBJ2-5; 12 nucleotides agree with TRBD2. Germline CDR1 and CDR2: SGHRS and YFSETQ. The V segment lost 3 bases and the J segment 5 bases; nucleotides outside the gene matches: 17. CDR3 length equals 19 residues. Here the CDR3 reads CASSWWEDRLAGEWETQYF. The sequenced part of the CDR3 DNA is TGCGCCAGCAGCTGGTGGGAGGACAGACTAGCGGGAGAGTGGGAGACC. Based on the CDR3 plus reference TRBV5-1 and TRBJ2-5, the full variable domain is KAGVTQTPRYLIKTRGQQVTLSCSPISGHRSVSWYQQTPGQGLQFLFEYFSETQRNKGNFPGRFSGRQFSNSRSEMNVSTLELGDSALYLCASSWWEDRLAGEWETQYFGPGTRLLVL.

This clone occurred a few times. Coverage ceases 3 residues before the CDR3 finishes, and the germline J gene fills in the end. Other DNA sequences from this sample encode an identical CDR3 as well. The chain is built from TRBV18 and TRBJ2-1; 7 bases are shared with TRBD1. Germline CDR1 KGHSH, CDR2 LQKENI. This CDR3 contains 15 residues. With V trimmed by 3 bases and J by 1 base, 3 bases remained unmatched. CDR3 residues: CASSPRQGSYNEQFF. The part of the CDR3 DNA that was read is TGTGCCAGCTCACCTCGACAGGGATCCTACAATGAG.

This clone has a count of ten or more. Read data end 3 residues before the CDR3 end; the end is taken from the germline J gene. The genes are TRBV18 and TRBJ2-1, with TRBD1 matching over 10 bases. V was clipped by 6 bases and J by 9 bases; unmatched bases: 11. Looked up from germline, CDR1 is KGHSH and CDR2 is LQKENI. The CDR3 is 15 amino acids. CDR3 bases read: TGTGCCAGCTCTCCCGATGCGGGACAGGGGAGTGAG. It encodes CASSPDAGQGSE. The entire CDR3 protein reads CASSPDAGQGSEQFF.

A word on this clone: The read stops 3 residues short of the end of the CDR3; the missing end is completed from the germline J gene. The genes are TRBV19 and TRBJ1-5; no clear D. V gave up 6 bases and J gave up 5 bases, with 11 bases separating them. This CDR3 spans 13 amino acids. Per germline, CDR1 LNHDA and CDR2 SQIVND (reference sequence). The chain's CDR3 is CASSPGVYQPQHF. Partial CDR3 DNA: TGTGCCAGTAGCCCCGGGGTTTATCAGCCC.

A word on this clone: The read terminates 3 residues ahead of where the CDR3 ends, so the germline J gene completes it. This chain uses TRBV7-2 with TRBJ2-5; 7 bases match TRBD1. Germline assignment: CDR1 SGHTA and CDR2 FQGNSA. CDR3 size: 15 residues. CDR3 residues: CASTKEGAVPGTQYF. CDR3 DNA (partial): TGTGCCAGCACCAAAGAGGGGGCGGTCCCGGGAACC.

This clone appeared a few times. Read data end 3 residues before the CDR3 end; the end is taken from the germline J gene. The chain recombines TRBV6-2 or TRBV6-3 with TRBJ1-2; 8 bases match TRBD1. Looked up from germline, CDR1 is MNHEY and CDR2 is SVGEGT. The CDR3 is 13 amino acids. CDR3 bases read: TGTGCCAGCAGTTCGACAGGGGTCGACGGC. This gives the protein CASSSTGVDG. The CDR3 as a whole reads CASSSTGVDGYTF.

This clone was found a few times. This chain's CDR3 is CASSGLAGNHNEQFF. Incomplete CDR3 DNA: TGTGCCAGCAGTGGCTTAGCGGGAAATCACAATGAG. The chain links TRBV2 to TRBJ2-1, with 8 bases identical to TRBD2. The sequence runs out 3 residues before the end of the CDR3; the remainder is reconstructed from the germline J gene. This CDR3 has 15 amino acids. The V segment lost 4 bases and the J segment 5 bases; nucleotides outside the gene matches: 7. Germline lookup yields CDR1 SNHLY and CDR2 FYNNEI.

Many counts were recorded for this clone. Coverage ceases 3 residues before the CDR3 finishes, and the germline J gene fills in the end. V is TRBV19 and J is TRBJ2-7, with D possibly being TRBD1 (5 bases). Deletions cut 3 bases from V and 0 bases from J, with 9 bases between. Germline V gene sequence: CDR1 LNHDA, CDR2 SQIVND (reference sequence). The CDR3 sequence is 14 residues long. This CDR3 reads CASSISGHSYEQYF. CDR3 DNA, as far as it was read: TGTGCCAGTAGTATCTCTGGACACTCCTACGAG.

This clone was seen more than once but under ten times. The read halts 3 residues ahead of the CDR3 end, with the missing end drawn from the germline J gene. The chain uses TRBV7-3 and TRBJ2-2; 12 bases are a match to TRBD2. The trim removed 0 bases at V and 6 bases at J, leaving 2 bases unmatched. The CDR3 runs 16 residues. Germline CDR1 SGHTA, CDR2 FQGTGA. The CDR3 loop is CASSLTGTSGPGELFF. The part of the CDR3 DNA that was read is TGTGCCAGCAGCTTAACGGGGACTAGCGGGCCCGGGGAG.

About this clone itself: The CDR3 goes on 3 residues after the read ends, and that part is filled in from the germline J gene. V gene TRBV7-2 combines with J gene TRBJ1-4, with 8 bases lining up with TRBD1. The germline CDR1 and CDR2 sequences are SGHTA and FQGNSA. The CDR3 totals 15 residues. J lost 5 bases, V lost 3 bases, and 5 bases had no gene match. CDR3 loop: CASSFGQGWNEKLFF. The sequenced part of the CDR3 DNA is TGTGCCAGCAGCTTCGGACAGGGCTGGAATGAAAAA.

The table lists this clone with many counts. The CDR3 goes on 3 residues after the read ends, and that part is filled in from the germline J gene. The chain is built from TRBV7-2 and TRBJ1-1; 7 positions agree with TRBD1. The CDR3 covers 15 residues. Trimming took 0 bases from V and 1 from J; bases not matched to a gene: 2. Germline V gene data show CDR1 as SGHTA and CDR2 as FQGNSA. CDR3 residues: CASSLAGQANTEAFF. The sequenced CDR3 bases are TGTGCCAGCAGCTTAGCCGGACAGGCGAACACTGAA.

The table lists this clone with a few counts. The read is 3 residues too short to cover the CDR3 end, so that end is filled in from the germline J gene. The chain joins TRBV20-1 to TRBJ2-5, with D possibly matching TRBD2 (6 bases). CDR1 and CDR2 (germline): DFQATT, SNEGSKA (reference sequence). The germline V and J ends were trimmed by 3 bases and 3 bases, with 14 bases remaining between them. The CDR3 spans 14 residues. CDR3 sequence reads: CSARRGLPEETQYF. The part of the CDR3 DNA that was read is TGCAGTGCTAGGAGGGGACTGCCCGAAGAGACC.

There are many counts of this clone. The germline gene is not matched at one end of the junction; a read error may be the cause. Sequencing ends 3 residues short of the CDR3 end; the germline J gene provides the rest. V is TRBV4-2 and J is TRBJ1-2; 12 bases agree with TRBD1. This CDR3 spans 16 amino acids. Per germline, CDR1 LGHNA and CDR2 YNFKEQ. The CDR3 bases that were read are TGCGCCAGCAGACTTACCCCGGGACAGGGGGCGGGCGGC. Protein product: CASRLTPGQGAGG. The whole CDR3 reads CASRLTPGQGAGGYTF.

This clone has more than one count but fewer than ten. The CDR3 spells CASNDVSGRETQYF. CDR3 DNA, as far as it was read: TGTGCCAGTAATGATGTATCAGGGCGGGAGACC. The chain joins TRBV19 to TRBJ2-5, with a tentative D call TRBD1 (5 bases). The CDR3 goes on 3 residues after the read ends, and that part is filled in from the germline J gene. The V gene's germline CDR1 is LNHDA and CDR2 SQIVND (reference sequence). This CDR3 comprises 14 residues. V was clipped by 7 bases and J by 5 bases, with 17 bases between them.

This clone was found many times. The CDR3 sequence: CSARDTGTWALGETQYF. Incomplete CDR3 DNA: TGCAGTGCTAGAGATACCGGGACATGGGCCTTGGGGGAGACC. The chain recombines TRBV20-1 with TRBJ2-5, with D perhaps matching TRBD1 (6 bases). The read falls 3 residues short of the CDR3 end, and the missing part is taken from the germline J gene. Looked up from germline, CDR1 is DFQATT and CDR2 is SNEGSKA (reference sequence). CDR3 length equals 17 residues. With 0 bases removed from V and 5 bases from J, the gap between germline ends came to 22 bases.

This clone was seen many times. CDR3 sequence reads: CAWGTHLNTEAFF. The CDR3 DNA, read in part, is TGTGCCTGGGGGACTCACTTGAACACTGAA. The gene calls are TRBV30 and TRBJ1-1; D might be TRBD1 (5 bases). The read falls 3 residues short of the CDR3 end, and the missing part is taken from the germline J gene. Between the trimmed V and J ends, which lost 5 bases and 0 bases, there was a span of 10 bases. Germline V gene lookup returns CDR1 GTSNPN and CDR2 SVGIG (reference sequence). This CDR3 spans 13 amino acids. The full variable domain, rest sourced from reference TRBV30 and TRBJ1-1, is SQTIHQWPATLVQPVGSPLSLECTVEGTSNPNLYWYRQAAGRGLQLLFYSVGIGQISSEVPQNLSASRPQDRQFILSSKKLLLSDSGFYLCAWGTHLNTEAFFGQGTRLTVV.

Only a few counts were recorded for this clone. The read ends 3 residues before the CDR3 terminus; that terminus is restored from the germline J gene. V gene TRBV5-1 combines with J gene TRBJ1-4; no clear D gene. The germline CDR1 and CDR2 sequences are SGHRS and YFSETQ. The CDR3 has 14 residues. Trimming took off 0 bases at V and 5 bases at J, with 8 bases between the two ends. CDR3 sequence: CASSLGAFNEKLFF. CDR3 DNA (partial): TGCGCCAGCAGCTTGGGGGCTTTCAATGAAAAA.

At least ten counts were recorded for this clone. The CDR3 reads CASSYGSEAFF. Partial CDR3 DNA: TGTGCCAGCAGTTACGGCTCTGAA. This rearrangement joins TRBV6-2 or TRBV6-3 to TRBJ1-1; D uncertain. The missing CDR3 end, 3 residues past where the read stops, is filled in from the germline J gene. The CDR3 contains 11 residues. CDR1 MNHEY and CDR2 SVGEGT come from the germline V gene. V lost 2 bases and J 6 bases, leaving 4 bases between the germline ends.

As regards this clone: The read halts 3 residues ahead of the CDR3 end, with the missing end drawn from the germline J gene. The V gene is TRBV2, the J gene TRBJ2-7; 10 nucleotides align to TRBD1. Germline CDR1 is SNHLY and CDR2 is FYNNEI. The CDR3 is 13 amino acids. V lost 10 bases and J lost 1; bases outside the gene matches: 4. CDR3 residues: CAIQDRGSYEQYF. The CDR3 bases that were read are TGTGCCATCCAGGACAGGGGGTCCTACGAG. The full variable domain, with the rest looked up from reference TRBV2 and TRBJ2-7, is EPEVTQTPSHQVTQMGQEVILRCVPISNHLYFYWYRQILGQKVEFLVSFYNNEISEKSEIFDDQFSVERPDGSNFTLKIRSTKLEDSAMYFCAIQDRGSYEQYFGPGTRLTVT.

This clone showed up just a few times. Read coverage stops 3 residues before the CDR3 terminus; the germline J gene supplies the remainder. This sequence joins TRBV19 and TRBJ2-2; D remains unclear. The ends were cut back, 5 bases at V and 8 bases at J, with 9 bases in the middle. CDR1 and CDR2 (germline): LNHDA, SQIVND (reference sequence). The CDR3 is made up of 12 amino acids. The CDR3 loop is CASSFLLGELFF. The part of the CDR3 DNA that was read is TGTGCCAGTAGTTTCTTACTTGGGGAG.

This clone has a count of ten or more. The DNA read from the CDR3 is TGTGCCAGCAGCTTGGAGGCGGGCCGGGGTGATACG. Protein: CASSLEAGRGDT. The full-length CDR3 reads as CASSLEAGRGDTQYF. The chain is built from TRBV7-9 and TRBJ2-3, with D perhaps matching TRBD2 (5 bases). The read halts 3 residues ahead of the CDR3 end, with the missing end drawn from the germline J gene. Germline CDR1 is SEHNR and CDR2 is FQNEAQ (reference sequence). The CDR3 contains 15 residues. The ends were cut back, 3 bases at V and 6 bases at J, with 16 bases in the middle.

CDR3 sequence reads: CASRPGASAGELFF. CDR3 bases read: TGTGCCAGCAGACCGGGAGCTAGCGCCGGGGAG. The chain uses TRBV7-3 and TRBJ2-2; TRBD2 might be the D (6 bases). The read stops 3 residues short of the end of the CDR3; the missing end is completed from the germline J gene. The CDR3 has 14 residues. V was pared by 6 bases and J by 6 bases, with 14 bases between. Per germline, CDR1 SGHTA and CDR2 FQGTGA. The whole variable domain, filled in from reference TRBV7-3 and TRBJ2-2, reads GAGVSQTPSNKVTEKGKYVELRCDPISGHTALYWYRQSLGQGPEFLIYFQGTGAADDSGLPNDRFFAVRPEGSVSTLKIQRTERGDSAVYLCASRPGASAGELFFGEGSRLTVL.

On this clone itself: From the germline J gene comes the end of the CDR3, since the read stops 3 residues before it. The rearrangement joins TRBV19 to TRBJ1-5; D is undetermined. V lost 6 bases, J lost 7 bases, and 10 bases lay in between. CDR3 length equals 12 residues. CDR1 is LNHDA, CDR2 SQIVND, per germline (reference sequence). CDR3 DNA (partial): TGTGCCAGTAGGGACTTCTCACAGCCC. It encodes CASRDFSQP. The whole CDR3 sequence reads CASRDFSQPQHF.

Many counts were recorded for this clone. With the read ending 3 residues before the CDR3 end, the germline J gene is used to fill in that end. V usage is TRBV15 and J usage is TRBJ2-1, with TRBD1 matching over 8 bases. Trimming at V came to 3 bases and at J to 5 bases, leaving 6 bases not matched to a gene. Germline CDR1 is LNHNV and CDR2 is YYDKDF (reference sequence). The CDR3 is made up of 15 amino acids. CDR3 bases read: TGTGCCACCAGCAGGGACGGACAGGGCAACAATGAG. This translates into CATSRDGQGNNE. The whole CDR3 sequence reads CATSRDGQGNNEQFF.

The covered CDR3 bases are TGTGCCAGTAGTGTACAGGGATTTATCTCTGAA. Protein sequence: CASSVQGFISE. The complete CDR3 reads CASSVQGFISEAFF. The rearrangement links TRBV19 to TRBJ1-1; possible D gene TRBD1, 6 bases. From the germline J gene comes the end of the CDR3, since the read stops 3 residues before it. Germline values: CDR1 LNHDA, CDR2 SQIVND (reference sequence). The length of the CDR3 is 14 residues. Trimming removed 5 bases at V and 6 bases at J, with 16 bases between.

Worth noting for this clone: Read sequence stops 3 residues before the CDR3 end, and the germline J gene provides the missing end. The chain is built from TRBV2 and TRBJ1-1; 8 bases are a match to TRBD1. This CDR3 is 14 amino acids long. The V segment lost 10 bases and the J segment 5 bases; nucleotides outside the gene matches: 12. Germline-derived CDR1 and CDR2 are SNHLY and FYNNEI. The CDR3 DNA, read in part, is TGTGCCACTCTTCAGGGGGCGGGGAAAACTGAA. Encoded protein: CATLQGAGKTE. The entire CDR3 protein reads CATLQGAGKTEAFF.